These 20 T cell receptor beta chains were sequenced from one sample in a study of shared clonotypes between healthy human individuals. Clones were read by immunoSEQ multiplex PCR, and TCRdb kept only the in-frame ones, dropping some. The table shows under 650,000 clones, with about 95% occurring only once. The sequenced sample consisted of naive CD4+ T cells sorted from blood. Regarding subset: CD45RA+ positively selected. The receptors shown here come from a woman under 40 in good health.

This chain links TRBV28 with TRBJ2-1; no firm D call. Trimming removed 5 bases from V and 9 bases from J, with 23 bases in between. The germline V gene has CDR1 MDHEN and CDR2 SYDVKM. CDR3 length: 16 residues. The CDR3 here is CASSQTLGPRIVEQFF. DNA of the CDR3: TGTGCCAGCAGTCAAACCCTGGGCCCCCGGATCGTTGAGCAGTTCTTC. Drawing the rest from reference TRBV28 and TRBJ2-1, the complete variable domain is DVKVTQSSRYLVKRTGEKVFLECVQDMDHENMFWYRQDPGLGLRLIYFSYDVKMKEKGDIPEGYSVSREKKERFSLILESASTNQTSMYLCASSQTLGPRIVEQFFGPGTRLTVL.

For the CDR3, the DNA is TGTGCCAGCAGCTTAGGTGAAGGTTCAGCAGATACGCAGTATTTT. This codes for CASSLGEGSADTQYF. The rearrangement links TRBV7-3 to TRBJ2-3, with D unresolved. Germline values: CDR1 SGHTA, CDR2 FQGTGA. The CDR3 covers 15 residues. Trimming took 2 bases from V and 4 from J, leaving 13 bases between them.

CDR3 sequence (DNA): TGTGCCAGCAGCTTGAGAGGAACCTACGAGCAGTACTTC. The encoded protein is CASSLRGTYEQYF. This sequence joins TRBV5-6 and TRBJ2-7, with D unresolved. Germline V gives CDR1 SGHDT, CDR2 YYEEEE. The CDR3 is 13 residues long. Trimming pared 1 base from V and 2 bases from J, leaving 7 bases between.

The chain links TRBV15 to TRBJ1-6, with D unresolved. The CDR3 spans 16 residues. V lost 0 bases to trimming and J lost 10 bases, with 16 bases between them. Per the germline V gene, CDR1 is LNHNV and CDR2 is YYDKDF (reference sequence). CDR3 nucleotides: TGTGCCACCAGCAGAGACCGAGGGCCCTCCGGATCACCCCTCCACTTT. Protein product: CATSRDRGPSGSPLHF.

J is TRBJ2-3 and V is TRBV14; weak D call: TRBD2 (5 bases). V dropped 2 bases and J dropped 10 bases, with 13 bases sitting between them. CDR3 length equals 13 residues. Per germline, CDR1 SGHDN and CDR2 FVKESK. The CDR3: CASSQRSLEAQYF. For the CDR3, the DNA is TGTGCCAGCAGCCAACGATCACTAGAAGCGCAGTATTTT.

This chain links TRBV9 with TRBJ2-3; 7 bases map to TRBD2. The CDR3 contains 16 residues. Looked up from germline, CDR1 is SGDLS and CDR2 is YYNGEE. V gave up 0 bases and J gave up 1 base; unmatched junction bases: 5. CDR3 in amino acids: CASSVATGLGTDTQYF. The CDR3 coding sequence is TGTGCCAGCAGCGTAGCTACAGGACTAGGCACAGATACGCAGTATTTT.

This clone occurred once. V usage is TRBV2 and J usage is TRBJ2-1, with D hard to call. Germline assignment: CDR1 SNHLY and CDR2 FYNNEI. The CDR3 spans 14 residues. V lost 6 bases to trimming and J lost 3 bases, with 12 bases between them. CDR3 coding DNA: TGTGCCAGCAGCGTCGAGGCTTTCTACAATGAGCAGTTCTTC. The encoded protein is CASSVEAFYNEQFF.

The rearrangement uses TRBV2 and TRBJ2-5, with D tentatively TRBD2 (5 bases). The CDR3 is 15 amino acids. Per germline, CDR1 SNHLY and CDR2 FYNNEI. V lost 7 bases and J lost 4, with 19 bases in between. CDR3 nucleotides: TGTGCCAGCAAGGTCCCACTGCGGGTGGGAGAGACCCAGTACTTC. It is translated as CASKVPLRVGETQYF.

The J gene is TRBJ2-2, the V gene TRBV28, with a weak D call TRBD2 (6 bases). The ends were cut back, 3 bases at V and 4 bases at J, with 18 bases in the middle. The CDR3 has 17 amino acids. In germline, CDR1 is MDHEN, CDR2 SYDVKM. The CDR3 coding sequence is TGTGCCAGCAGTTTTGAACGGGAGCTTGTTGGCACCGGGGAGCTGTTTTTT. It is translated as CASSFERELVGTGELFF. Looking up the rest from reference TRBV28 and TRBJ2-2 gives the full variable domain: DVKVTQSSRYLVKRTGEKVFLECVQDMDHENMFWYRQDPGLGLRLIYFSYDVKMKEKGDIPEGYSVSREKKERFSLILESASTNQTSMYLCASSFERELVGTGELFFGEGSRLTVL.

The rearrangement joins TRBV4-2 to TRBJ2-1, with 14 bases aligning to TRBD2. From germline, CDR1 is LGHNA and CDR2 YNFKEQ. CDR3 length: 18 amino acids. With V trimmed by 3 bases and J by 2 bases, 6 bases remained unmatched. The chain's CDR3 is CASSQEGTSGSAYNEQFF. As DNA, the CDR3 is TGTGCCAGCAGCCAGGAAGGGACTAGCGGGAGTGCCTACAATGAGCAGTTCTTC.

The CDR3 region is CASSLNPYSNQPQHF. CDR3 sequence (DNA): TGTGCCAGCAGTTTAAACCCGTATAGCAATCAGCCCCAGCATTTT. V and J are TRBV27 and TRBJ1-5; D gene uncertain. In germline, CDR1 is MNHEY, CDR2 SMNVEV (reference sequence). The V and J ends lost 2 bases and 0 bases respectively, with 8 bases between them. The CDR3 runs to 15 residues.

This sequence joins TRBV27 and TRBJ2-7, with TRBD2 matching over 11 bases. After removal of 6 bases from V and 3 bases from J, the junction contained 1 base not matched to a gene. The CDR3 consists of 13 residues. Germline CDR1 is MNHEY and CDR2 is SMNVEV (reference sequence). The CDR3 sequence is CASRLAGGYEQYF. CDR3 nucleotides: TGTGCCAGCAGGCTAGCGGGAGGCTACGAGCAGTACTTC.

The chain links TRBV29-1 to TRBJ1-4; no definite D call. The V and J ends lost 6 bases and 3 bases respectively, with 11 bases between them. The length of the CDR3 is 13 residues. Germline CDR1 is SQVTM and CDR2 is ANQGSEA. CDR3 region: CSVTWSSNEKLFF. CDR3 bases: TGCAGCGTGACCTGGAGTTCTAATGAAAAACTGTTTTTT.

CDR3: CASTKSGGSYNEQFF. The CDR3 DNA reads as TGTGCCAGTACCAAATCAGGGGGCTCCTACAATGAGCAGTTCTTC. The chain employs TRBV19 and TRBJ2-1, with TRBD1 matching over 7 bases. This CDR3 is 15 amino acids long. The germline gives CDR1 LNHDA, CDR2 SQIVND (reference sequence). J lost 0 bases, V lost 7 bases, and 6 bases had no gene match.

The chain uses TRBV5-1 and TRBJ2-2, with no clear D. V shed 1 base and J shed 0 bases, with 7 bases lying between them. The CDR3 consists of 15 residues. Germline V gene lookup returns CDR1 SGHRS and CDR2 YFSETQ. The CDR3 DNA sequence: TGCGCCAGCAGCTTGTTGGGATCGAACACCGGGGAGCTGTTTTTT. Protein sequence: CASSLLGSNTGELFF.

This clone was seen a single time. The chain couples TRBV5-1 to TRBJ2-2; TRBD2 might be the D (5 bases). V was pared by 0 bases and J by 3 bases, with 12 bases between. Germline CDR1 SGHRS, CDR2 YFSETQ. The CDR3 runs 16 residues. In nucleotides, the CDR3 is TGCGCCAGCAGCTTGGTTGTGGGAGTAGACACCGGGGAGCTGTTTTTT. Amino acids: CASSLVVGVDTGELFF.

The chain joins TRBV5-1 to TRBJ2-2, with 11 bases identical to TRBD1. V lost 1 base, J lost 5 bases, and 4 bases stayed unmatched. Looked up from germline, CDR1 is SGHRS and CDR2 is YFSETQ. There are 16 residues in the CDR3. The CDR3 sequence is CASSLRTGGATGELFF. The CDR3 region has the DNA TGCGCCAGCAGCTTGCGGACAGGGGGCGCAACCGGGGAGCTGTTTTTT.

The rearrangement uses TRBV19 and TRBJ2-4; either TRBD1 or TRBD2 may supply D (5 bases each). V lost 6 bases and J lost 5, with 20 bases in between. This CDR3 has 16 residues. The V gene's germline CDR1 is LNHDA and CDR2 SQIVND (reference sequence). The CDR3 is CASRPGPQLRENIQYF. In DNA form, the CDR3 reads TGTGCCAGTAGACCGGGACCCCAACTTAGGGAAAACATTCAGTACTTC.

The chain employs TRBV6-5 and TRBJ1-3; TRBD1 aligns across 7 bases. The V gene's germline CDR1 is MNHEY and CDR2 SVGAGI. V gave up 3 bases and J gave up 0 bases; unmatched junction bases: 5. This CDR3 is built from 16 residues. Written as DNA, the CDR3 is TGTGCCAGCAGTTATTCGACAGGGTACTCTGGAAACACCATATATTTT. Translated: CASSYSTGYSGNTIYF.

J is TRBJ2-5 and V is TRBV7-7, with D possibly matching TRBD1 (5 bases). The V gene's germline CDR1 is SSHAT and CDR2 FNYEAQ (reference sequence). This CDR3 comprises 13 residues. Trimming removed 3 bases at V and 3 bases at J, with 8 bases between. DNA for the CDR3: TGTGCCAGCAGCTTCCAGGGTGAAGAGACCCAGTACTTC. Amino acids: CASSFQGEETQYF.